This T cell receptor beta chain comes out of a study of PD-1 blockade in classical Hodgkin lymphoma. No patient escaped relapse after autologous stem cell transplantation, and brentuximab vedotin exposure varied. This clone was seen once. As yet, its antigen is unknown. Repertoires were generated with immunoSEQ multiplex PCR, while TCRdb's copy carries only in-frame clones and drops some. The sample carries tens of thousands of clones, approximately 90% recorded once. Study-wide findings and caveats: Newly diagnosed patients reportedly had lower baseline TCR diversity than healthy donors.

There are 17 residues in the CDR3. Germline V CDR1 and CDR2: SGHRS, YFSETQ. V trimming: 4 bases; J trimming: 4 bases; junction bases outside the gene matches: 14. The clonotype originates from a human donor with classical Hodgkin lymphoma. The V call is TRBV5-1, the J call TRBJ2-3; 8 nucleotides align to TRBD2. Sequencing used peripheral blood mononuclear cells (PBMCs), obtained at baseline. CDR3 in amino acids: CASSPSGAGGLPDTQYF. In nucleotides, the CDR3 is TGCGCCAGCAGCCCGAGTGGGGCGGGGGGCCTTCCAGATACGCAGTATTTT.